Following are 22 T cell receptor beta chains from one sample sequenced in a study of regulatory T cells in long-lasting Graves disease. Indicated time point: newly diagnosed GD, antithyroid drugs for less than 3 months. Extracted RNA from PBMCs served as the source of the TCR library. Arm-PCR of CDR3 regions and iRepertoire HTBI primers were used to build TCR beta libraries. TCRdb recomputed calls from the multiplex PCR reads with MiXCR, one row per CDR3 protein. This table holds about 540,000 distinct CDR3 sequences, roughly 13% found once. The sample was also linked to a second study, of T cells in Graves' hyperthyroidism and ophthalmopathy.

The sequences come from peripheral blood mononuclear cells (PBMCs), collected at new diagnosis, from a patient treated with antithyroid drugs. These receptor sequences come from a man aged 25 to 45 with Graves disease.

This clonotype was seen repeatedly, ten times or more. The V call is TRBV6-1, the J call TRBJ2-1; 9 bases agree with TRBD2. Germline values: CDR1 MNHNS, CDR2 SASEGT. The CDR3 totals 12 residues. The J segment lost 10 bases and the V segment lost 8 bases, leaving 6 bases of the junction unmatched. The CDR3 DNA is TGTGCCAGCGCTAGCGGGACAAGCGAGCAGTTCTTC. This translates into CASASGTSEQFF.

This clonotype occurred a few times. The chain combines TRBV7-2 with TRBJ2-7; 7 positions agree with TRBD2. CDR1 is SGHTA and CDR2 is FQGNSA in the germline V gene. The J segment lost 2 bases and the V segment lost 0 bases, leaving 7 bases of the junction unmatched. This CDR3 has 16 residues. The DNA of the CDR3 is TGTGCCAGCAGCTTAGCGGCTAGCGGTTCGCCCTACGAGCAGTACTTC. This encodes CASSLAASGSPYEQYF.

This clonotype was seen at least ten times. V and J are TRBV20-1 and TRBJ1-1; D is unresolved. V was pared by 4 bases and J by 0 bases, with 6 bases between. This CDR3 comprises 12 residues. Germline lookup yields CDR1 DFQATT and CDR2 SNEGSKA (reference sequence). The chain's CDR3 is CSATGLNTEAFF. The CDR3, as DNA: TGCAGTGCTACCGGTCTGAACACTGAAGCTTTCTTT.

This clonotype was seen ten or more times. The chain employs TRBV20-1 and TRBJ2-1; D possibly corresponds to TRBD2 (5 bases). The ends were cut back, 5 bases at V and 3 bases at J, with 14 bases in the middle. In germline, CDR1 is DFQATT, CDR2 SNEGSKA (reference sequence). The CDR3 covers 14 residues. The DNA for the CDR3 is TGCAGTGCTTCCCGGACTGGCAACTACAATGAGCAGTTCTTC. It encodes CSASRTGNYNEQFF.

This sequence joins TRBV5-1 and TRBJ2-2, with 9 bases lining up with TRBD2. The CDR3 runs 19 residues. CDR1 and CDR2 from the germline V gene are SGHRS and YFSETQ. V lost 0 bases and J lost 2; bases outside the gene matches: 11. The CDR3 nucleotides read TGCGCCAGCAGCTTGGCCTGGTTGAGTAGCGGGAGAAACACCGGGGAGCTGTTTTTT. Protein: CASSLAWLSSGRNTGELFF.

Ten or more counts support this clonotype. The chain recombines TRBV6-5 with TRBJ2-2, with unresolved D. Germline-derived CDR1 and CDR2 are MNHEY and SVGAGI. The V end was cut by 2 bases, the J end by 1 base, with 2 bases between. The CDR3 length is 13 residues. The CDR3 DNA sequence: TGTGCCAGCAGTTACCTGAACACCGGGGAGCTGTTTTTT. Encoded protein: CASSYLNTGELFF.

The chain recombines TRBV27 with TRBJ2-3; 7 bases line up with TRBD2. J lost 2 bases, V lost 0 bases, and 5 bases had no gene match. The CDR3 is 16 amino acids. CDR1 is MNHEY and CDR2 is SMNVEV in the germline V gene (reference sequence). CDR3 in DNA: TGTGCCAGCAGTTTATCTCCTAGCGGAGACACAGATACGCAGTATTTT. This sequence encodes CASSLSPSGDTDTQYF.

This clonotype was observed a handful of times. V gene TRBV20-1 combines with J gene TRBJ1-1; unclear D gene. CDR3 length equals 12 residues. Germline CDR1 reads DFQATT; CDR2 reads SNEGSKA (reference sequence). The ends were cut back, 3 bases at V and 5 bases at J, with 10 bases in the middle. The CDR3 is CSASRGGTEAFF. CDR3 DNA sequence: TGCAGTGCTAGTCGGGGAGGAACTGAAGCTTTCTTT.

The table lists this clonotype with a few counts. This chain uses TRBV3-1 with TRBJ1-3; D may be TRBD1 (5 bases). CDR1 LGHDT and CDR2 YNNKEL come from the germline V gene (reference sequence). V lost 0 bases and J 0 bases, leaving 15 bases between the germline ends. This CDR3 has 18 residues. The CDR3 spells CASSQETTAGLSGNTIYF. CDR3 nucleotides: TGTGCCAGCAGCCAAGAAACCACTGCGGGGCTCTCTGGAAACACCATATATTTT.

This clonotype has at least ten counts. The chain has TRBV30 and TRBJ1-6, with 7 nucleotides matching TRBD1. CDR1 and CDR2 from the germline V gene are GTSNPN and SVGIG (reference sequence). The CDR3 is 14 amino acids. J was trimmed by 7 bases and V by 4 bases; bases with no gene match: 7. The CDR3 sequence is CAWKSDRRNSPLHF. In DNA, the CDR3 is TGTGCCTGGAAATCGGACAGGAGGAATTCACCCCTCCACTTT.

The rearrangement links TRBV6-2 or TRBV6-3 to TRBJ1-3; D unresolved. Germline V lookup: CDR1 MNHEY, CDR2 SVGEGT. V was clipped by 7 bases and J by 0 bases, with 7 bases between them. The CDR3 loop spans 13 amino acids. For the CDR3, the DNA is TGTGCCAGCACCGAAAACTCTGGAAACACCATATATTTT. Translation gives CASTENSGNTIYF.

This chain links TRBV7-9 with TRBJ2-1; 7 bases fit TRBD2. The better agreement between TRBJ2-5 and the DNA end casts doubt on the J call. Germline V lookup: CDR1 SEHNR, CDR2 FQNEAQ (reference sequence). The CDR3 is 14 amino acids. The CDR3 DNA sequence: TGTGCCAGCAGCAGACCTAGCGGACAAGAGACCCAGTACTTC. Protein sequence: CASSRPSGQETQYF.

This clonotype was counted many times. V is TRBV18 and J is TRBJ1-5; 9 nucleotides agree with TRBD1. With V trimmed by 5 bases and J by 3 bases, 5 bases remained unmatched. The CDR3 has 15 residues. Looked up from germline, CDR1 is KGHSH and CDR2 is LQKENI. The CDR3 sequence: CASSLRTGDNQPQHF. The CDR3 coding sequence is TGTGCCAGCTCATTACGGACAGGGGACAATCAGCCCCAGCATTTT.

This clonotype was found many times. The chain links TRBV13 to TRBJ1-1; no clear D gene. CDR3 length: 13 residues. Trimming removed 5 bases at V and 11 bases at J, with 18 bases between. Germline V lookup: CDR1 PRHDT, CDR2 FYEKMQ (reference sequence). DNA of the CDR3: TGTGCCAGCAGCCCGCGAAACGGACTTTGGGCTTTCTTT. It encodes CASSPRNGLWAFF.

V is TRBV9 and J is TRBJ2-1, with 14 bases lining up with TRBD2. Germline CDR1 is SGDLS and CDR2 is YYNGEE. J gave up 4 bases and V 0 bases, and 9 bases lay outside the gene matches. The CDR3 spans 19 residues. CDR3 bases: TGTGCCAGCAGCGTAGGGACAGGGACTAGCGGGGGACAGTACAATGAGCAGTTCTTC. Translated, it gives CASSVGTGTSGGQYNEQFF. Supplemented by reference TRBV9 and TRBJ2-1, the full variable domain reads DSGVTQTPKHLITATGQRVTLRCSPRSGDLSVYWYQQSLDQGLQFLIQYYNGEERAKGNILERFSAQQFPDLHSELNLSSLELGDSALYFCASSVGTGTSGGQYNEQFFGPGTRLTVL.

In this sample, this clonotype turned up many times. DNA of the CDR3: TGTGCCAGCAGAACTACGACAGGGCCAAAAGAGACCCAGTACTTC. Translation gives CASRTTTGPKETQYF. The gene calls are TRBV12-3 or TRBV12-4 and TRBJ2-5; 7 bases fit TRBD1. The V and J ends lost 6 bases and 3 bases, in that order; junction bases with no gene match: 10. This CDR3 is built from 15 residues.

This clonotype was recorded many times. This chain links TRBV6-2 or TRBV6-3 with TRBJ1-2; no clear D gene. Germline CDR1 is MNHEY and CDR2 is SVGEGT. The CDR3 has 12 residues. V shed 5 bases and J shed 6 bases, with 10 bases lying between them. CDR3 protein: CASSEGWDGYTF. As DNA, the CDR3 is TGTGCCAGCAGTGAAGGGTGGGATGGCTACACCTTC.

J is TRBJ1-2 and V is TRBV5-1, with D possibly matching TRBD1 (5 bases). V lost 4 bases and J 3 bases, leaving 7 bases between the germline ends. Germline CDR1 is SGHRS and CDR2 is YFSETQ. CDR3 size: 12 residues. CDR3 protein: CASSTGHYGYTF. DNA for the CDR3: TGCGCCAGCAGCACGGGACACTATGGCTACACCTTC.

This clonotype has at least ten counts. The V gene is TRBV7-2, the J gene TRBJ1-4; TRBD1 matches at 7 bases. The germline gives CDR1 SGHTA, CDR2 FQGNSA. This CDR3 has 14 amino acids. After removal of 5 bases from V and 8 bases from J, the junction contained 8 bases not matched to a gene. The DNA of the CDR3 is TGTGCCAGCAGCCAATACAGGGGATACGAAAAACTGTTTTTT. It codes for CASSQYRGYEKLFF.

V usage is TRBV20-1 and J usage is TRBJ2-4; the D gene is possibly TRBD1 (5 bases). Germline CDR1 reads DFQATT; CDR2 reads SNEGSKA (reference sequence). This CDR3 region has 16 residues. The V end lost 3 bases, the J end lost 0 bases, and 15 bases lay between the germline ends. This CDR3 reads CSARGPDIEAKNIQYF. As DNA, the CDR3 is TGCAGTGCTAGGGGGCCGGACATAGAAGCCAAAAACATTCAGTACTTC.

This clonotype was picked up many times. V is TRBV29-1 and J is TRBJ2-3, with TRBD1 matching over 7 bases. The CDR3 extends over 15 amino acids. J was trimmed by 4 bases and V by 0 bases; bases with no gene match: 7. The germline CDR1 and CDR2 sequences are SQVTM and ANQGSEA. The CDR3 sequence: CSVEDRGGAPDTQYF. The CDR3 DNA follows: TGCAGCGTTGAAGATAGAGGGGGCGCTCCAGATACGCAGTATTTT.

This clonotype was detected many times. CDR3 region: CASIPGGGRPRGTEAFF. The CDR3 nucleotides are TGTGCCAGCATCCCTGGGGGGGGTCGCCCTCGGGGCACTGAAGCTTTCTTT. The rearrangement joins TRBV6-1 to TRBJ1-1; possibly TRBD1 for D (5 bases). Trimming stripped 7 bases from V and 4 bases from J, with 25 bases between. This CDR3 contains 17 residues. The V gene's germline CDR1 is MNHNS and CDR2 SASEGT.